The entry that follows covers one TCR beta chain sequence. Produced via immunoSEQ multiplex PCR; TCRdb's table is partial and in-frame only. The table lists about 50,000 clones, approximately 90% of them singletons. This CDR3 has 16 residues. Germline V gene data show CDR1 as SGHAT and CDR2 as FQNNGV. Germline trimming cut 5 bases from V and 4 bases from J; bases unmatched to any gene: 8. The data derive from a study of T cell changes during pregnancy in multiple sclerosis. The clonotype was recovered from a female donor with multiple sclerosis, enrolled in a pregnancy study. The chain has TRBV11-2 and TRBJ2-1, with 10 bases identical to TRBD2. Specimen: CD4+ T cells from peripheral blood mononuclear cells, collected after pregnancy. The CDR3 region has the DNA TGTGCCAGCAGCACCCAGCCTAGCGGGAGTTACAATGAGCAGTTCTTC. Its protein product is CASSTQPSGSYNEQFF.